This T cell receptor beta chain was obtained from a study of blood T cell repertoires in COVID-19. For the study at large: Nucleic acid was either cDNA or gDNA, and it came from T cells, B-cell-depleted T cells, or PBMCs.

Trimming at V came to 0 bases and at J to 7 bases, leaving 1 base not matched to a gene. The CDR3 covers 14 residues. Germline lookup yields CDR1 SGHRS and CDR2 YFSETQ. The table came from immunoSEQ multiplex PCR; TCRdb's copy has only in-frame clones and leaves some out. The profile covers 80,000 or so clones, with roughly 86% appearing a single time and less than 2.5% taken by the ten largest. The chain has TRBV5-1 and TRBJ2-1; 10 nucleotides agree with TRBD1. This receptor was identified in a woman aged 55-69 years with acute or convalescent COVID-19. The sample comprised peripheral blood. In DNA, the CDR3 is TGCGCCAGCAGCTTGGGACAGGGGGCGAATGAGCAGTTCTTC. Amino acids: CASSLGQGANEQFF.